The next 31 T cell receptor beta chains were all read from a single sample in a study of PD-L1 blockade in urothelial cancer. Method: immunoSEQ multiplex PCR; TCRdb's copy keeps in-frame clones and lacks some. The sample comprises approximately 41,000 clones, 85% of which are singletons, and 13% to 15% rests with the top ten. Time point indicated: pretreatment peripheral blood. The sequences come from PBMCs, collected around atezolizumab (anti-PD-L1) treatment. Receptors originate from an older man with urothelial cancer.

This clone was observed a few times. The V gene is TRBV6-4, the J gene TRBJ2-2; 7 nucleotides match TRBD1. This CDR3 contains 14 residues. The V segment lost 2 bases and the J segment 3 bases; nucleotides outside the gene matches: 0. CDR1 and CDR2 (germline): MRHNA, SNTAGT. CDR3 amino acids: CASSDDRDTGELFF. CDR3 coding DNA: TGTGCCAGCAGTGACGACAGGGACACCGGGGAGCTGTTTTTT.

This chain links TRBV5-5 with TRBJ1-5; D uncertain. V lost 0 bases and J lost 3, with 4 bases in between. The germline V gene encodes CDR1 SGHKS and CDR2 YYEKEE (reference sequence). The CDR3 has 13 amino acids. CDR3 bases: TGTGCCAGCAGCTTGGTCCTCAATCAGCCCCAGCATTTT. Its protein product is CASSLVLNQPQHF.

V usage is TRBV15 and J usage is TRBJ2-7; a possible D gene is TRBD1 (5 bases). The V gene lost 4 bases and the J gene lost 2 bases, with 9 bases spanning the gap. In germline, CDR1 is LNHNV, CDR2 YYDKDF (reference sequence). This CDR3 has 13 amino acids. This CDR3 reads CATSTGFTYEQYF. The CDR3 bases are TGTGCCACCAGCACAGGGTTTACCTACGAGCAGTACTTC.

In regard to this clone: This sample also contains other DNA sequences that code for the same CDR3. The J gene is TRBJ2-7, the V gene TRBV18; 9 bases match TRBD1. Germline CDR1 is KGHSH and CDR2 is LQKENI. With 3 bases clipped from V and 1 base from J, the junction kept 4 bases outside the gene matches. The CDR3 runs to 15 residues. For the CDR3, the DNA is TGTGCCAGCTCACCTTCACAGGGGGCATCCTACGAGCAGTACTTC. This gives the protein CASSPSQGASYEQYF.

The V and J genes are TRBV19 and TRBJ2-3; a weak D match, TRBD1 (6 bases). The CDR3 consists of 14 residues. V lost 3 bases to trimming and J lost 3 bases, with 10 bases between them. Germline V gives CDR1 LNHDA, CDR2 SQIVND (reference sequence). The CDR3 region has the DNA TGTGCCAGTAGTATCCCGACAGGAACAGATACGCAGTATTTT. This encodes CASSIPTGTDTQYF.

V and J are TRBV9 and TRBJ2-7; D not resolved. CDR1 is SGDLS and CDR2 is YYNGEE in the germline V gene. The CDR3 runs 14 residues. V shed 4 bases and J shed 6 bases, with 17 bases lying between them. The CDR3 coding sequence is TGTGCCAGCAGCCCCTCCCCCTATTATGCCGAGCAGTACTTC. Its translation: CASSPSPYYAEQYF.

CDR3 protein: CAISESPGGLGYTF. For the CDR3, the DNA is TGTGCCATCAGTGAGTCGCCAGGGGGTCTAGGCTACACCTTC. The chain carries TRBV10-3 and TRBJ1-2, with 7 bases fitting TRBD1. Germline V gene lookup returns CDR1 ENHRY and CDR2 SYGVKD. CDR3 size: 14 residues. The V segment lost 0 bases and the J segment 8 bases; nucleotides outside the gene matches: 6.

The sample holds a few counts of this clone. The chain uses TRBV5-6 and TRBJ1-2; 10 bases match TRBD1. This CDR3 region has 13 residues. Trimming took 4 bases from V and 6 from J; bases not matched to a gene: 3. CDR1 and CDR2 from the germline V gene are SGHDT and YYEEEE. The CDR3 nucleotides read TGTGCCAGCAGCCGGGGACAGGGGCATGGCTACACCTTC. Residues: CASSRGQGHGYTF.

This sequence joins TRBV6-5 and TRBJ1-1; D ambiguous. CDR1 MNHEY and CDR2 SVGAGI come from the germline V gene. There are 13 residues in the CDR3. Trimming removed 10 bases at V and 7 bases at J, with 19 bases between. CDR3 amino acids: CATKIGVSREAFF. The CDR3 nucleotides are TGTGCCACGAAAATAGGAGTTAGCCGTGAAGCTTTCTTT.

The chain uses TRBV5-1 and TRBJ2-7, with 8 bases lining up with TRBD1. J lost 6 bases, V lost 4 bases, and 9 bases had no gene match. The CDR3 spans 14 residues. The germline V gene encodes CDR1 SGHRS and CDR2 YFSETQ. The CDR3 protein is CASSPQDRVGEQYF. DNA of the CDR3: TGCGCCAGCAGCCCGCAGGACAGGGTAGGCGAGCAGTACTTC.

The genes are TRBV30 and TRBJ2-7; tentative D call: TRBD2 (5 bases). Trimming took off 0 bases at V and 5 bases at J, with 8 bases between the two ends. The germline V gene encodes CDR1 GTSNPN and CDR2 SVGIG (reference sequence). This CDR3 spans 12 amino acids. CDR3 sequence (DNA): TGTGCCTGGAGTGTACAGAGGGACGAGCAGTACTTC. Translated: CAWSVQRDEQYF.

The CDR3 DNA is TGTGCCATCAGAGGACAGGGCGCGGGAAACACCATATATTTT. Translated: CAIRGQGAGNTIYF. The rearrangement joins TRBV10-3 to TRBJ1-3; 8 bases align to TRBD1. Trimming removed 6 bases from V and 4 bases from J; junction bases left unmatched: 5. Germline V CDR1 and CDR2: ENHRY, SYGVKD. The CDR3 sequence is 14 residues long.

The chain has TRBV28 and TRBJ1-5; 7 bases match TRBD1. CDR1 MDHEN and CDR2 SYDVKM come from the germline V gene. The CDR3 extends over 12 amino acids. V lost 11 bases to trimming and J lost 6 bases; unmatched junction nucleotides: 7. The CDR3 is CAGCRGTQPQHF. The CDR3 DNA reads TGTGCCGGCTGCAGGGGGACTCAGCCCCAGCATTTT.

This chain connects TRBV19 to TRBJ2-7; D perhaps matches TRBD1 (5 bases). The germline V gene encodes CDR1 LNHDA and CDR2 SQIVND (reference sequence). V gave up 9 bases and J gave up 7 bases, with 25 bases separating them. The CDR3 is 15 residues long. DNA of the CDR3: TGTGCCAGCCAAAATACCAGGGTTAGTGGGCTTGAGCAGTACTTC. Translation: CASQNTRVSGLEQYF.

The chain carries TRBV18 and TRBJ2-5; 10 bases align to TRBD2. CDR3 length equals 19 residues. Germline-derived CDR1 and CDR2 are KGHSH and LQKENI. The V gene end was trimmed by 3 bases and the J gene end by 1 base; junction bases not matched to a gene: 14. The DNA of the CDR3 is TGTGCCAGCTCACCGTTGGGGTGGGCTAGCGGGAGCGGCCAAGAGACCCAGTACTTC. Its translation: CASSPLGWASGSGQETQYF.

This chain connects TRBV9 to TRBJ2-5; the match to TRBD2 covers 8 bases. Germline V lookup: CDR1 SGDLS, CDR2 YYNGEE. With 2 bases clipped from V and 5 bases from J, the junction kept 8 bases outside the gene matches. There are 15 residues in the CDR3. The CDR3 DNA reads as TGTGCCAGCAGCGTTAGCGGGGCCTCGTTGGAGACCCAGTACTTC. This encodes CASSVSGASLETQYF.

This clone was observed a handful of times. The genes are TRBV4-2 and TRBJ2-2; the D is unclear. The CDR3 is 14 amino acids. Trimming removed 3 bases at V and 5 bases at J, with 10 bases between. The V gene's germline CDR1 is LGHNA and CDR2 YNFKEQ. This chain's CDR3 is CASSQESVTGELFF. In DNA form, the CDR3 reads TGTGCCAGCAGCCAGGAGAGCGTAACCGGGGAGCTGTTTTTT.

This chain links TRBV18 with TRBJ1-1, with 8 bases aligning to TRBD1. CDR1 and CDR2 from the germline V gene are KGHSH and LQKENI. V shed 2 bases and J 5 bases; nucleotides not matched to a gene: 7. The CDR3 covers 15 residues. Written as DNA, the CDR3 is TGTGCCAGCTCACCAACAGCAGGGGGCTCGACTGAAGCTTTCTTT. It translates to CASSPTAGGSTEAFF. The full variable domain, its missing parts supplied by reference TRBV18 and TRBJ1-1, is NAGVMQNPRHLVRRRGQEARLRCSPMKGHSHVYWYRQLPEEGLKFMVYLQKENIIDESGMPKERFSAEFPKEGPSILRIQQVVRGDSAAYFCASSPTAGGSTEAFFGQGTRLTVV.

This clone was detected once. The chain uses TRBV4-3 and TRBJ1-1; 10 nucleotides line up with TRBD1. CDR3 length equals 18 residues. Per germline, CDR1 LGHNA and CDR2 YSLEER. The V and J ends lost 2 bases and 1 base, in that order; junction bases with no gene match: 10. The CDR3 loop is CASSQLKGTGAKNTEAFF. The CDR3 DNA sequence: TGCGCCAGCAGCCAACTAAAGGGGACAGGGGCTAAGAACACTGAAGCTTTCTTT.

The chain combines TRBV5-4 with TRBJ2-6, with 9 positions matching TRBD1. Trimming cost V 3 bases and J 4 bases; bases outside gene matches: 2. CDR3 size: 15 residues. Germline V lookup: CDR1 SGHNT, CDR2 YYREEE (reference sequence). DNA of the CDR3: TGTGCCAGCAGCTGGACAGGGGTCGGGGCCAACGTCCTGACTTTC. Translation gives CASSWTGVGANVLTF.

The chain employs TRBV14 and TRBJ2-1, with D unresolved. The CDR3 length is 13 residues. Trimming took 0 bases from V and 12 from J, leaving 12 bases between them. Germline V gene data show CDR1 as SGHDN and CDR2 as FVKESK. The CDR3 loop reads CASSQDFSSRQFF. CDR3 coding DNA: TGTGCCAGCAGCCAAGATTTTTCTAGTCGGCAGTTCTTC.

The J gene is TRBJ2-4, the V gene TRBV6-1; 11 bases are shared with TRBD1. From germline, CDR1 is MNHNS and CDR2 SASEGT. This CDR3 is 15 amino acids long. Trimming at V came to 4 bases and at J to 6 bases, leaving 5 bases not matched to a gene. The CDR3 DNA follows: TGTGCCAGCAGTGGGGCCGGGACAGGGGGAAACATTCAGTACTTC. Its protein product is CASSGAGTGGNIQYF.

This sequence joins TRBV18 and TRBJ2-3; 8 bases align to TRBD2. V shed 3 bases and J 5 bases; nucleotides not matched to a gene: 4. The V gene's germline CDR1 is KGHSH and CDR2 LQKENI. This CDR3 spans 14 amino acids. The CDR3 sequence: CASSPSGSKDTQYF. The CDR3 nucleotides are TGTGCCAGCTCACCGAGCGGGAGTAAAGATACGCAGTATTTT.

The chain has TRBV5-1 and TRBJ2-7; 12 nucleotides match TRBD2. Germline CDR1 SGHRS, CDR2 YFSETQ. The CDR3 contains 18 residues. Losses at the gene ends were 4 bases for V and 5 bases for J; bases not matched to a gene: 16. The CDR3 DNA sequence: TGCGCCAGCAGCCCAAACCTTCTAGCGGGAGGGTCTCGAGACGAGCAGTACTTC. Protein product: CASSPNLLAGGSRDEQYF.

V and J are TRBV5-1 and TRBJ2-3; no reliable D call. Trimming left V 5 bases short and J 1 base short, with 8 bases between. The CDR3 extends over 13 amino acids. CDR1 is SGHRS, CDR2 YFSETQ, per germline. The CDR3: CASRSEGTDTQYF. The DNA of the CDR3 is TGCGCCAGCAGAAGCGAAGGCACAGATACGCAGTATTTT.

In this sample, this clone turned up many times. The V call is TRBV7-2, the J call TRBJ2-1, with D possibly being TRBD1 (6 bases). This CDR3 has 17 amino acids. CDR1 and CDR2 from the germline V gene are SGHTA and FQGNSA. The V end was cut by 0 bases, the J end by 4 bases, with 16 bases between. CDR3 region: CASSLAETGRGYNEQFF. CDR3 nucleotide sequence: TGTGCCAGCAGCTTAGCAGAAACAGGGCGCGGGTACAATGAGCAGTTCTTC.

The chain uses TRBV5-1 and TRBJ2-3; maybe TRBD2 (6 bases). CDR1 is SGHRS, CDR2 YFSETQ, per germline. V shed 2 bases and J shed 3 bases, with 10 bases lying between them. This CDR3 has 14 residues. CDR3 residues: CASSFGGRTDTQYF. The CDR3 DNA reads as TGCGCCAGCAGCTTTGGAGGGAGGACAGATACGCAGTATTTT.

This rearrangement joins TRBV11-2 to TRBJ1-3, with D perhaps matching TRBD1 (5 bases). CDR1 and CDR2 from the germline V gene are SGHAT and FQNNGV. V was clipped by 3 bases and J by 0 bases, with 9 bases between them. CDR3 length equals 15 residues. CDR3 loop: CASSLTVHSGNTIYF. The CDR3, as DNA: TGTGCCAGCAGCTTGACAGTGCACTCTGGAAACACCATATATTTT.

The CDR3 spells CASSSGLTSYNEQFF. CDR3 bases: TGTGCCAGCAGCTCGGGACTCACCTCCTACAATGAGCAGTTCTTC. The chain employs TRBV5-8 and TRBJ2-1, with TRBD2 as a possible D gene (6 bases). The ends were cut back, 3 bases at V and 0 bases at J, with 10 bases in the middle. The CDR3 totals 15 residues. The germline V gene encodes CDR1 SGHTS and CDR2 YDEGEE.

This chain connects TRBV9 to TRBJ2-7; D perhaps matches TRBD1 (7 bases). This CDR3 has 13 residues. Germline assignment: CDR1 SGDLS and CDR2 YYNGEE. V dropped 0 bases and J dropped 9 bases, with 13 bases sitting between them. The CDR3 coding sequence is TGTGCCAGCAGCGTAGGGGCGGGACAGCTGCAGTACTTC. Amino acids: CASSVGAGQLQYF.

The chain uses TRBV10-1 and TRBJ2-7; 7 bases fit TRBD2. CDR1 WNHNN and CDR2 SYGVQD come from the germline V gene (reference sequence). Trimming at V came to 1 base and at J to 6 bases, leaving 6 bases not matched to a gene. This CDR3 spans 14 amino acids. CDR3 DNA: TGCGCCAGCAGTGAGTTGCGGGAGCCCCTCGAGCAGTACTTC. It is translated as CASSELREPLEQYF.